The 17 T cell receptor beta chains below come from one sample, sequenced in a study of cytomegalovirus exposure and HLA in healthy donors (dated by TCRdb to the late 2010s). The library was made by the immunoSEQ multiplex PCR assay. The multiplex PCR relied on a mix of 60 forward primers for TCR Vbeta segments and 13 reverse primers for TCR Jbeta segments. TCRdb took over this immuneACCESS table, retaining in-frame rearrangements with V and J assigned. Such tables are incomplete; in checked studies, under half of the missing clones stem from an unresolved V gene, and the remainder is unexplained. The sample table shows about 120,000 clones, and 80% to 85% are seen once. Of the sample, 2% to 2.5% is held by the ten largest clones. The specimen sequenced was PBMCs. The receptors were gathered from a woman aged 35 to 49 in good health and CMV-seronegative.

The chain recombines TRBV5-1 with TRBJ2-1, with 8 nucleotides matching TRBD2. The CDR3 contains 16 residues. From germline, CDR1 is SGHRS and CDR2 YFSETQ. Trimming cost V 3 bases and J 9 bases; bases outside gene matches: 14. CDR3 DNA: TGCGCCAGCAGCTGGGCCCTCGGGACTAGTGGGGCTGAGCAGTTCTTC. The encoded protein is CASSWALGTSGAEQFF.

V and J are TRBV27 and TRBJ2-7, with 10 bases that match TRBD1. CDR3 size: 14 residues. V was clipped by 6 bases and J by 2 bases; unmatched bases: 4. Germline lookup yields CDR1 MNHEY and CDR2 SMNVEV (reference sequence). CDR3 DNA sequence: TGTGCCAGCAGACGGACAGGGGGAGCCTACGAGCAGTACTTC. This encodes CASRRTGGAYEQYF.

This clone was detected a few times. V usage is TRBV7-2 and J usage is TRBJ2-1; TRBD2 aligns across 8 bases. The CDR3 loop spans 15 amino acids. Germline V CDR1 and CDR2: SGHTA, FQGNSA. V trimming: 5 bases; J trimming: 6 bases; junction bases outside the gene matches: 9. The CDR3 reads CASSPREGRSNEQFF. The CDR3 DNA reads TGTGCCAGCAGCCCTCGGGAGGGCCGGTCCAATGAGCAGTTCTTC.

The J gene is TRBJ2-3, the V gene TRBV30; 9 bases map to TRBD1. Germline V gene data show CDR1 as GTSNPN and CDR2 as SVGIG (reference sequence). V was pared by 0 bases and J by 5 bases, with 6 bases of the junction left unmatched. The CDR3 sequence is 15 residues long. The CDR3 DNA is TGTGCCTGGAGTGTAGGGACAGGGAGTAAAGATACGCAGTATTTT. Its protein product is CAWSVGTGSKDTQYF. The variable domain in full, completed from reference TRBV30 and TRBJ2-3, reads SQTIHQWPATLVQPVGSPLSLECTVEGTSNPNLYWYRQAAGRGLQLLFYSVGIGQISSEVPQNLSASRPQDRQFILSSKKLLLSDSGFYLCAWSVGTGSKDTQYFGPGTRLTVL.

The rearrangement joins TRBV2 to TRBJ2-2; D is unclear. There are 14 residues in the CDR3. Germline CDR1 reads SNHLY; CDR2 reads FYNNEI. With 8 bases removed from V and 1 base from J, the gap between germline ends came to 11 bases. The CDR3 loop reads CASGQRGNTGELFF. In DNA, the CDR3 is TGTGCCAGCGGTCAGCGTGGGAACACCGGGGAGCTGTTTTTT.

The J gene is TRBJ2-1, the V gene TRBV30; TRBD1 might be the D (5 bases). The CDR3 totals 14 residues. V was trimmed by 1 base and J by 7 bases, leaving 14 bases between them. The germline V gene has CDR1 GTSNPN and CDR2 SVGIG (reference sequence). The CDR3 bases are TGTGCCTGGAGTGACCGGCCCAACAGGAATGAGCAGTTCTTC. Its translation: CAWSDRPNRNEQFF.

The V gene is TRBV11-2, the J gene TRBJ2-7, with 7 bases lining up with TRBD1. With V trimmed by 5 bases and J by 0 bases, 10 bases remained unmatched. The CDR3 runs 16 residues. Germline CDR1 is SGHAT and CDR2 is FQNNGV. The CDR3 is CASSKIPGQLSYEQYF. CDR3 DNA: TGTGCCAGCAGCAAAATACCGGGACAGCTCTCCTACGAGCAGTACTTC.

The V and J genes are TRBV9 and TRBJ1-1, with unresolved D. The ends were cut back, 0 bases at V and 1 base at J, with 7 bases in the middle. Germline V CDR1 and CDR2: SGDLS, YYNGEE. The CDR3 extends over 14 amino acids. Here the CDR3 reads CASSVESGNTEAFF. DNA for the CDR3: TGTGCCAGCAGCGTAGAGTCAGGGAACACTGAAGCTTTCTTT.

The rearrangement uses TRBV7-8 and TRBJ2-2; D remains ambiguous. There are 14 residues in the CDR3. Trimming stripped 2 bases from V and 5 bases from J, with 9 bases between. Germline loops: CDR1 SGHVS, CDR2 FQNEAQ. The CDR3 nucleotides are TGTGCCAGCAGCTTATTCGGGTGGACCGGGGAGCTGTTTTTT. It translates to CASSLFGWTGELFF.

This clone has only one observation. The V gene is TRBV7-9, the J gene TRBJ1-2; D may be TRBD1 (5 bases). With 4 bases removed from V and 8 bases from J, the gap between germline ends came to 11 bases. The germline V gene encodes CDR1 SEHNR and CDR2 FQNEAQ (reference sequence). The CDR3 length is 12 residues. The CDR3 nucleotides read TGTGCCAGCAGCTCCGGGGGGGTAGGCTACACCTTC. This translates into CASSSGGVGYTF.

The CDR3 bases are TGTGCCAGCAGCCCCTGGACTAGCACCCTGGGGTATCAAAGTGAGCAGTTCTTC. Translation gives CASSPWTSTLGYQSEQFF. V usage is TRBV7-9 and J usage is TRBJ2-1; 8 bases align to TRBD2. CDR1 is SEHNR, CDR2 FQNEAQ, per germline (reference sequence). Unmatched junction bases numbered 21, after V lost 5 bases and J lost 9 bases. There are 18 residues in the CDR3.

The CDR3 DNA follows: TGTGCCAGCAGTGAGGTGCTAGGAGGGAGTGGAGGCTACACCTTC. Translating gives CASSEVLGGSGGYTF. The chain carries TRBV2 and TRBJ1-2; D uncertain. Trimming pared 3 bases from V and 8 bases from J, leaving 19 bases between. Germline V CDR1 and CDR2: SNHLY, FYNNEI. The CDR3 is made up of 15 amino acids.

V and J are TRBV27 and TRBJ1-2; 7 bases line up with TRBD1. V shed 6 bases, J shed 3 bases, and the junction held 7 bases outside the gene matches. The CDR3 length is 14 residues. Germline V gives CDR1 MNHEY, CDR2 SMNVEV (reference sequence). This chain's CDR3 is CASRSGGTDYGYTF. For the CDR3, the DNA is TGTGCCAGCAGATCCGGCGGGACAGACTATGGCTACACCTTC.

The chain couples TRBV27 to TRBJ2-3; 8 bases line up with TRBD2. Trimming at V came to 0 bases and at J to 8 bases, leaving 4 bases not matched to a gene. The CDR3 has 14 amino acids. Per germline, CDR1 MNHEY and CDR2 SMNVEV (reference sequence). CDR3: CASSLSGGLVTQYF. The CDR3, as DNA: TGTGCCAGCAGTTTATCAGGGGGACTAGTTACGCAGTATTTT.

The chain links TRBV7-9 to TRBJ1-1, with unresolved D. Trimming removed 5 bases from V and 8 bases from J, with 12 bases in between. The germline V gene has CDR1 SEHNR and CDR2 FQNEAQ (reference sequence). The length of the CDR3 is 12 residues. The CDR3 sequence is CASSRVAGEAFF. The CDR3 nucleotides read TGTGCCAGCAGCCGTGTCGCGGGAGAAGCTTTCTTT.

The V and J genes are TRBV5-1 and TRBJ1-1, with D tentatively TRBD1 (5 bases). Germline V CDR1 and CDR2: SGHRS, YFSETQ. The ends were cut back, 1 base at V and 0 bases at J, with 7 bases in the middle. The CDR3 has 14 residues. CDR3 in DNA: TGCGCCAGCAGCTTGAGGGGCATGAACACTGAAGCTTTCTTT. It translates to CASSLRGMNTEAFF.

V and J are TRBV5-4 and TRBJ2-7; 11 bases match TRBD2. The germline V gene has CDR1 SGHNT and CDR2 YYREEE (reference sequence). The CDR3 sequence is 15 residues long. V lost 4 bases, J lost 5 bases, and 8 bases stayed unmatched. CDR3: CASSPTSGVPNEQYF. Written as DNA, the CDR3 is TGTGCCAGCAGCCCGACTAGCGGGGTGCCTAACGAGCAGTACTTC.